The 7 T cell receptor beta chains given below trace back to one sample, sequenced in a study of T cell responses to AZD1222 COVID-19 vaccine. Assay used: immunoSEQ multiplex PCR; TCRdb lists only in-frame clones, some missing. The sample holds 85,000 to 120,000 clones; about 88% are singletons and the top ten take more than 4.5%. The sample in question was peripheral blood, obtained on day 0 of AZD1222 vaccination. These receptors were collected from an adult in good health.

The chain has TRBV30 and TRBJ1-1; D remains ambiguous. The V end lost 4 bases, the J end lost 1 base, and 13 bases lay between the germline ends. The germline V gene encodes CDR1 GTSNPN and CDR2 SVGIG (reference sequence). The CDR3 sequence is 14 residues long. This chain's CDR3 is CAWKPHPGNTEAFF. The CDR3 DNA is TGTGCCTGGAAACCCCACCCCGGGAACACTGAAGCTTTCTTT.

CDR3 amino acids: CASSFGTGVSQPQHF. The CDR3 bases are TGTGCCAGCAGTTTCGGGACAGGTGTGAGCCAGCCCCAGCATTTT. The chain joins TRBV27 to TRBJ1-5; TRBD1 matches at 8 bases. CDR1 is MNHEY and CDR2 is SMNVEV in the germline V gene (reference sequence). This CDR3 contains 15 residues. The V and J ends lost 3 bases and 7 bases, in that order; junction bases with no gene match: 8.

The count of this clone is one. The rearrangement links TRBV7-3 to TRBJ2-7; perhaps TRBD1 as D (6 bases). Germline CDR1 SGHTA, CDR2 FQGTGA. Deletions cut 5 bases from V and 7 bases from J, with 15 bases between. The CDR3 sequence is 13 residues long. CDR3 nucleotide sequence: TGTGCCAGCAGCCGGGACATCATGGGGGAGCAGTACTTC. Its protein product is CASSRDIMGEQYF.

This chain joins TRBV6-4 and TRBJ1-5; D unclear. Germline assignment: CDR1 MRHNA and CDR2 SNTAGT. The CDR3 is 18 residues long. Trimming left V 0 bases short and J 0 bases short, with 15 bases between. CDR3 region: CASSDSSGTSLSNQPQHF. The DNA for the CDR3 is TGTGCCAGCAGTGACTCGAGTGGAACATCACTTAGCAATCAGCCCCAGCATTTT.

CDR3: CASEPQYRMNTEAFF. The CDR3 DNA is TGTGCCAGCGAGCCCCAGTACAGAATGAACACTGAAGCTTTCTTT. V is TRBV6-5 and J is TRBJ1-1; no clear D gene. Germline V gives CDR1 MNHEY, CDR2 SVGAGI. The CDR3 totals 15 residues. V gave up 8 bases and J gave up 0 bases, with 16 bases separating them.

This chain connects TRBV19 to TRBJ1-5, with 7 positions matching TRBD1. The CDR3 runs to 13 residues. Germline lookup yields CDR1 LNHDA and CDR2 SQIVND (reference sequence). The V gene end was trimmed by 6 bases and the J gene end by 3 bases; junction bases not matched to a gene: 2. CDR3: CASRGQNNQPQHF. The CDR3 DNA reads as TGTGCCAGTAGGGGACAGAACAATCAGCCCCAGCATTTT. The variable domain in full, completed from reference TRBV19 and TRBJ1-5, reads DGGITQSPKYLFRKEGQNVTLSCEQNLNHDAMYWYRQDPGQGLRLIYYSQIVNDFQKGDIAEGYSVSREKKESFPLTVTSAQKNPTAFYLCASRGQNNQPQHFGDGTRLSIL.

V and J are TRBV19 and TRBJ1-1; D is perhaps TRBD1 (5 bases). This CDR3 comprises 18 residues. Trimming left V 8 bases short and J 6 bases short, with 31 bases between. CDR1 LNHDA and CDR2 SQIVND come from the germline V gene (reference sequence). CDR3: CASVALSGAGFRSAEAFF. CDR3 DNA sequence: TGTGCCAGTGTCGCGCTCAGCGGGGCTGGGTTTAGGAGCGCTGAAGCTTTCTTT.